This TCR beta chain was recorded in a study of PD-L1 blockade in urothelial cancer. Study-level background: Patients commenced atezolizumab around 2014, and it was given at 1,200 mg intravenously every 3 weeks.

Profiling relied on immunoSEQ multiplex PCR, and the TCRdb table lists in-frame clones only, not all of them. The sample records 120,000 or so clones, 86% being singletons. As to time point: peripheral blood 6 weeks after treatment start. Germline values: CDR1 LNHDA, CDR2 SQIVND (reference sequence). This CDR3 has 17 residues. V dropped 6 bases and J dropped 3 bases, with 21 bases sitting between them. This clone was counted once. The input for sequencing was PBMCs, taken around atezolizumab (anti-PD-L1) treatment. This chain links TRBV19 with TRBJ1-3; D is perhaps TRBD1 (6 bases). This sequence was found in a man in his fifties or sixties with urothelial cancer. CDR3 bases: TGTGCCAGTAGACTTCGGAGCTCAGGACAGAGTGGAAACACCATATATTTT. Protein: CASRLRSSGQSGNTIYF.